One sample yielded the 9 T cell receptor beta chains listed below, sequenced in a study of cytomegalovirus exposure and HLA in healthy donors. PCR amplification relied on 60 Vbeta primers (plus 13 Jbeta primers). Sequencing was performed with immunoSEQ multiplex PCR; in TCRdb, only in-frame clones are kept and a portion is missing. This table has 150,000 to 200,000 clones, roughly four fifths appearing once. Sequencing input: PBMCs. Receptors originate from a man aged 25 to 40 in good health and CMV-seronegative.

The chain recombines TRBV5-5 with TRBJ2-1; the match to TRBD2 covers 7 bases. This CDR3 contains 18 residues. The germline CDR1 and CDR2 sequences are SGHKS and YYEKEE (reference sequence). V dropped 0 bases and J dropped 0; count of bases not matched to a gene: 9. The CDR3 coding sequence is TGTGCCAGCAGCTTGGTTTTGTTCGGCGGGAGCTCCTACAATGAGCAGTTCTTC. Translating gives CASSLVLFGGSSYNEQFF.

The DNA for the CDR3 is TGTGCCTGGAGTAGAGAGGGAGCGCCCTTTAATGAAAAACTGTTTTTT. It encodes CAWSREGAPFNEKLFF. The rearrangement links TRBV30 to TRBJ1-4; D remains unclear. Trimming stripped 2 bases from V and 4 bases from J, with 17 bases between. CDR3 length: 16 residues. The germline V gene has CDR1 GTSNPN and CDR2 SVGIG (reference sequence).

V and J are TRBV19 and TRBJ2-3; D is perhaps TRBD2 (5 bases). The ends were cut back, 6 bases at V and 0 bases at J, with 22 bases in the middle. The germline V gene has CDR1 LNHDA and CDR2 SQIVND (reference sequence). The CDR3 is 18 amino acids. The CDR3 is CASRSGNSGVASTDTQYF. The CDR3 DNA reads TGTGCCAGTAGATCCGGTAACAGCGGAGTTGCTAGCACAGATACGCAGTATTTT.

CDR3: CASSWEQTGLNTEAFF. The DNA of the CDR3 is TGCGCCAGCAGCTGGGAACAGACAGGGTTGAACACTGAAGCTTTCTTT. The V call is TRBV5-1, the J call TRBJ1-1; TRBD1 agrees at 7 bases. J lost 0 bases, V lost 3 bases, and 8 bases had no gene match. The germline V gene has CDR1 SGHRS and CDR2 YFSETQ. This CDR3 contains 16 residues.

V and J are TRBV28 and TRBJ2-1, with D maybe TRBD2 (5 bases). The length of the CDR3 is 15 residues. The germline gives CDR1 MDHEN, CDR2 SYDVKM. Between the trimmed V and J ends, which lost 6 bases and 3 bases, there was a span of 15 bases. The CDR3 DNA reads TGTGCCAGCAGCCCCGACTATTCCAACTACAATGAGCAGTTCTTC. It codes for CASSPDYSNYNEQFF.

The chain employs TRBV6-5 and TRBJ2-7; TRBD2 agrees at 10 bases. The J segment lost 2 bases and the V segment lost 7 bases, leaving 5 bases of the junction unmatched. Germline V gene data show CDR1 as MNHEY and CDR2 as SVGAGI. This CDR3 has 14 residues. CDR3 amino acids: CASNLAGAPYEQYF. The CDR3 region has the DNA TGTGCCAGCAATCTAGCGGGAGCCCCCTACGAGCAGTACTTC.

This clone was seen a few times. J is TRBJ2-2 and V is TRBV10-3; TRBD1 agrees at 7 bases. Germline-derived CDR1 and CDR2 are ENHRY and SYGVKD. CDR3 length: 12 amino acids. V was pared by 7 bases and J by 4 bases, with 0 bases of the junction left unmatched. The CDR3 coding sequence is TGTGCCATCACAGGGGGCACCGGGGAGCTGTTTTTT. It is translated as CAITGGTGELFF.

This chain uses TRBV4-1 with TRBJ2-7, with TRBD2 matching 9 bases. CDR1 and CDR2 from the germline V gene are MGHRA and YSYEKL. V was clipped by 4 bases and J by 4 bases; unmatched bases: 14. CDR3 size: 17 residues. The CDR3, as DNA: TGCGCCAGCAGCCCCAGGGACGGTAGCGGGAGAACGTACGAGCAGTACTTC. It is translated as CASSPRDGSGRTYEQYF.

The V and J genes are TRBV7-2 and TRBJ2-7; D perhaps matches TRBD1 (6 bases). The CDR3 spans 15 residues. The V and J ends lost 1 base and 2 bases respectively, with 12 bases between them. Looked up from germline, CDR1 is SGHTA and CDR2 is FQGNSA. CDR3 region: CASSLGAGVAYEQYF. The DNA for the CDR3 is TGTGCCAGCAGCTTAGGGGCAGGGGTGGCCTACGAGCAGTACTTC.